This T cell receptor (beta chain) was obtained from a study of T cell responses to AZD1222 COVID-19 vaccine. Looking at the study overall: Researchers grouped second doses given at about 4 or about 12 weeks into one pool.

Clones were read by immunoSEQ multiplex PCR, and TCRdb kept only the in-frame ones, dropping some. The sample includes around 140,000 clones, roughly 93% of them seen just once. About this clone itself: Its antigen is not known.

General study points: Regions 160-218 and 743-854 held dominance among vaccine-associated CD4 TCRs, which spanned spike. Sampled repertoires all dated from after the peak T cell response.

The CDR3 has 15 residues. CDR1 is SEHNR and CDR2 is FQNEAQ in the germline V gene (reference sequence). V lost 5 bases, J lost 0 bases, and 14 bases lay in between. The clonotype originates from an adult in good health. The sample here was peripheral blood, taken on day 0 of AZD1222 vaccination. The chain joins TRBV7-9 to TRBJ2-7, with no clear D. CDR3 sequence: CASSLPRTDSYEQYF. CDR3 DNA: TGTGCCAGCAGCCTGCCCCGGACGGACTCCTACGAGCAGTACTTC.